Below, 9 T cell receptor beta chains from the same sample are listed, as sequenced in a study of blood T cell repertoires in COVID-19. The data were produced by immunoSEQ multiplex PCR, yet TCRdb's version contains in-frame clones alone and is incomplete. Of roughly 230,000 clones in the sample, almost 90% are singletons; the top ten hold approximately 2.3%. What was sequenced was peripheral blood. These receptors all come from a woman between 55 and 75 years old with COVID-19, enrolled during active disease.

The rearrangement links TRBV10-3 to TRBJ1-2; TRBD1 matches 7 bases. This CDR3 has 12 amino acids. Germline V gives CDR1 ENHRY, CDR2 SYGVKD. The CDR3 DNA reads as TGTGTCACCTCCGGGACAGACTATGGCTACACCTTC. Its protein product is CVTSGTDYGYTF.

The chain is built from TRBV9 and TRBJ1-2; D uncertain. The V end lost 4 bases, the J end lost 4 bases, and 11 bases lay between the germline ends. This CDR3 is built from 13 residues. Germline CDR1 SGDLS, CDR2 YYNGEE. CDR3 DNA: TGTGCCAGCAGCAACCGACCTAGCTATGGCTACACCTTC. Translated, it gives CASSNRPSYGYTF.

The V and J genes are TRBV5-1 and TRBJ1-1; D might be TRBD1 (5 bases). CDR1 is SGHRS and CDR2 is YFSETQ in the germline V gene. This CDR3 region has 14 residues. V lost 0 bases and J 3 bases, leaving 9 bases between the germline ends. The CDR3 reads CASSLGDRDTEAFF. CDR3 coding DNA: TGCGCCAGCAGCTTGGGTGACAGAGACACTGAAGCTTTCTTT.

This chain joins TRBV2 and TRBJ1-4; D may be TRBD1 (5 bases). Germline loops: CDR1 SNHLY, CDR2 FYNNEI. The CDR3 sequence is 14 residues long. V lost 6 bases, J lost 3 bases, and 11 bases lay in between. CDR3 nucleotides: TGTGCCAGCAGCGAGGGACTTGCTAATGAAAAACTGTTTTTT. Protein: CASSEGLANEKLFF.

This chain joins TRBV18 and TRBJ2-1; D is undetermined. Germline assignment: CDR1 KGHSH and CDR2 LQKENI. Trimming removed 2 bases at V and 7 bases at J, with 6 bases between. This CDR3 spans 12 amino acids. CDR3 nucleotide sequence: TGTGCCAGCTCACCAATGGAGAATGAGCAGTTCTTC. This sequence encodes CASSPMENEQFF.

This clone has only one observation. This chain uses TRBV6-5 with TRBJ1-3; D ambiguous. This CDR3 is built from 11 residues. Germline CDR1 reads MNHEY; CDR2 reads SVGAGI. Deletions cut 7 bases from V and 6 bases from J, with 7 bases between. The CDR3 loop reads CASTEPNTIYF. The CDR3 DNA follows: TGTGCCAGCACAGAACCAAACACCATATATTTT.

This chain uses TRBV11-3 with TRBJ2-1; weak D call: TRBD2 (7 bases). The germline V gene encodes CDR1 SGHNT and CDR2 YENEEA. The CDR3 length is 15 residues. Trimming cost V 5 bases and J 7 bases, with 18 bases left between them. The CDR3 sequence is CASSPRRGAVNEQFF. Here the CDR3 DNA reads TGTGCCAGCAGCCCGAGACGGGGGGCGGTTAATGAGCAGTTCTTC.

V and J are TRBV11-2 and TRBJ2-2; D possibly corresponds to TRBD1 (6 bases). The V and J ends lost 1 base and 4 bases respectively, with 13 bases between them. Germline CDR1 and CDR2: SGHAT and FQNNGV. CDR3 length equals 16 residues. CDR3 DNA sequence: TGTGCCAGCAGCTTAGGGACACAGGGTGGCACCGGGGAGCTGTTTTTT. Translating gives CASSLGTQGGTGELFF.

This CDR3 is CASSPRPGTGKNTEAFF. CDR3 in DNA: TGTGCCAGCAGCCCCAGACCCGGGACAGGGAAGAACACTGAAGCTTTCTTT. The chain carries TRBV9 and TRBJ1-1, with TRBD1 identical over 9 bases. The trim removed 4 bases at V and 1 base at J, leaving 11 bases unmatched. This CDR3 spans 17 amino acids. Germline loops: CDR1 SGDLS, CDR2 YYNGEE.